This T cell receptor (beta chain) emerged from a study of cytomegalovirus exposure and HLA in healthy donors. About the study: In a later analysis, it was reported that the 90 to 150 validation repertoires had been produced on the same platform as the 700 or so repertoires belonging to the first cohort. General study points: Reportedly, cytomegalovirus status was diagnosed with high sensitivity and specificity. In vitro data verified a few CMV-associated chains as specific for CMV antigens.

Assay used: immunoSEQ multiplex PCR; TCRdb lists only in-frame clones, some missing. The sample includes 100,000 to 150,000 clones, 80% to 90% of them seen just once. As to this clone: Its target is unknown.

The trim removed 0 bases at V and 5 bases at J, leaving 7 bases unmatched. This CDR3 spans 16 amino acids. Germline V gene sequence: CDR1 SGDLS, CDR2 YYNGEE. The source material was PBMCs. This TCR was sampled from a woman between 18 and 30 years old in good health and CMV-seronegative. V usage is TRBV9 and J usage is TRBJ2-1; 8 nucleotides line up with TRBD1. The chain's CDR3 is CASSVDDRGVNNEQFF. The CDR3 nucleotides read TGTGCCAGCAGCGTAGACGACAGGGGAGTTAACAATGAGCAGTTCTTC.